The present entry profiles one TCR beta chain with its context. Profiling relied on immunoSEQ multiplex PCR, and the TCRdb table lists in-frame clones only, not all of them. The table includes approximately 70,000 clones, approximately 91% detected once. The sample originates from a study of T cell changes during pregnancy in multiple sclerosis. CDR3 length: 15 residues. V lost 0 bases and J lost 3, with 9 bases in between. CDR1 is SGHNT and CDR2 is YYREEE in the germline V gene (reference sequence). This clonotype originated in a female donor with multiple sclerosis, enrolled in a pregnancy study. The rearrangement links TRBV5-4 to TRBJ2-2; tentative D call: TRBD1 (5 bases). Sample: peripheral blood, taken in the first trimester of pregnancy. CDR3 sequence: CASSLGWGHTGELFF. The DNA of the CDR3 is TGTGCCAGCAGCTTGGGTTGGGGCCACACCGGGGAGCTGTTTTTT.